The 27 T cell receptor beta chains below come from one sample, sequenced in a study of blood T cell repertoires in COVID-19. Clones were read by immunoSEQ multiplex PCR, and TCRdb kept only the in-frame ones, dropping some. This sample has roughly 160,000 clones, with 74% found just once. Sequences were obtained from peripheral blood. These receptors came from a woman of 80 years or more with acute or convalescent COVID-19.

The rearrangement joins TRBV24-1 to TRBJ2-1; 8 bases agree with TRBD2. The germline CDR1 and CDR2 sequences are KGHDR and SFDVKD. This CDR3 has 16 residues. V lost 5 bases to trimming and J lost 0 bases; unmatched junction nucleotides: 5. The CDR3 reads CATSGTSGRSYNEQFF. The CDR3 nucleotides are TGTGCCACCAGTGGTACTAGCGGACGCTCCTACAATGAGCAGTTCTTC.

The chain links TRBV27 to TRBJ2-5; no reliable D call. V lost 5 bases to trimming and J lost 0 bases, with 13 bases between them. This CDR3 contains 15 residues. Germline V CDR1 and CDR2: MNHEY, SMNVEV (reference sequence). The CDR3 here is CASSQTWSNQETQYF. As DNA, the CDR3 is TGTGCCAGCAGTCAGACCTGGAGTAACCAAGAGACCCAGTACTTC.

The chain links TRBV3-1 (or the pseudogene TRBV3-2) to TRBJ1-6; D perhaps matches TRBD1 (6 bases). The CDR3 contains 15 residues. Germline loops: CDR1 LGHDT, CDR2 YNNKEL (reference sequence). The V end lost 3 bases, the J end lost 0 bases, and 6 bases lay between the germline ends. The CDR3 sequence: CASSQDSSYNSPLHF. The CDR3 coding sequence is TGTGCCAGCAGCCAGGACAGCTCCTATAATTCACCCCTCCACTTT.

The chain joins TRBV7-9 to TRBJ2-2, with TRBD2 matching 9 bases. V dropped 6 bases and J dropped 5; count of bases not matched to a gene: 7. CDR1 and CDR2 from the germline V gene are SEHNR and FQNEAQ (reference sequence). This CDR3 has 15 residues. The CDR3 DNA is TGTGCCAGCAGGTCTAGCGCGGGAGGGACCGGGGAGCTGTTTTTT. Residues: CASRSSAGGTGELFF.

The rearrangement links TRBV27 to TRBJ2-7; 9 bases line up with TRBD2. The CDR3 loop spans 15 amino acids. The V and J ends lost 5 bases and 6 bases, in that order; junction bases with no gene match: 11. Germline CDR1 MNHEY, CDR2 SMNVEV (reference sequence). In nucleotides, the CDR3 is TGTGCCAGCAGTGGAGGGACTAGCTCTCGGCGCGAGCAGTACTTC. This encodes CASSGGTSSRREQYF.

This clone is a singleton in its sample. The chain links TRBV9 to TRBJ1-1; a weak D match, TRBD1 (5 bases). There are 13 residues in the CDR3. Germline CDR1 SGDLS, CDR2 YYNGEE. V lost 4 bases, J lost 4 bases, and 11 bases lay in between. CDR3 amino acids: CASSSGLLTEAFF. CDR3 bases: TGTGCCAGCAGCTCGGGACTACTCACTGAAGCTTTCTTT. Looking up the rest from reference TRBV9 and TRBJ1-1 gives the full variable domain: DSGVTQTPKHLITATGQRVTLRCSPRSGDLSVYWYQQSLDQGLQFLIQYYNGEERAKGNILERFSAQQFPDLHSELNLSSLELGDSALYFCASSSGLLTEAFFGQGTRLTVV.

The count of this clone is one. The V call is TRBV6-4, the J call TRBJ2-7; no definite D call. V was trimmed by 3 bases and J by 0 bases, leaving 12 bases between them. This CDR3 has 15 amino acids. Germline V gene lookup returns CDR1 MRHNA and CDR2 SNTAGT. CDR3 coding DNA: TGTGCCAGCAGTGAAGAGGCCCCCGTCTCCTACGAGCAGTACTTC. It encodes CASSEEAPVSYEQYF.

This clone appeared a few times. This chain uses TRBV4-2 with TRBJ2-7; maybe TRBD1 (5 bases). CDR1 and CDR2 (germline): LGHNA, YNFKEQ. Between the trimmed V and J ends, which lost 4 bases and 3 bases, there was a span of 13 bases. CDR3 length: 14 amino acids. This chain's CDR3 is CASSPGNTNYEQYF. In DNA, the CDR3 is TGTGCCAGCAGCCCAGGGAACACTAACTACGAGCAGTACTTC.

This chain uses TRBV2 with TRBJ1-4, with 7 bases fitting TRBD1. Losses at the gene ends were 3 bases for V and 4 bases for J; bases not matched to a gene: 17. Germline V gene sequence: CDR1 SNHLY, CDR2 FYNNEI. The CDR3 runs 19 residues. As DNA, the CDR3 is TGTGCCAGCAGTGAGTTGACAGGGAGGTTAACAACTCATAATGAAAAACTGTTTTTT. Protein: CASSELTGRLTTHNEKLFF.

As concerns this clone: Other DNA sequences in the same sample also yield this CDR3. The V and J genes are TRBV18 and TRBJ2-5; D may be TRBD1 (6 bases). The CDR3 loop spans 13 amino acids. Germline V gene sequence: CDR1 KGHSH, CDR2 LQKENI. Trimming cost V 1 base and J 4 bases, with 7 bases left between them. Here the CDR3 reads CASSPRGGETQYF. The CDR3 DNA reads TGTGCCAGCTCACCACGAGGGGGAGAGACCCAGTACTTC.

The chain carries TRBV4-3 and TRBJ2-4, with 7 bases that match TRBD2. Germline trimming cut 4 bases from V and 0 bases from J; bases unmatched to any gene: 6. The CDR3 is made up of 16 amino acids. Germline V gives CDR1 LGHNA, CDR2 YSLEER. The CDR3 is CASSPDGGGAKNIQYF. CDR3 DNA: TGCGCCAGCAGCCCCGATGGGGGGGGAGCCAAAAACATTCAGTACTTC.

V is TRBV12-3 or TRBV12-4 and J is TRBJ1-2; D uncertain. The CDR3 has 13 residues. Trimming left V 3 bases short and J 0 bases short, with 5 bases between. The DNA of the CDR3 is TGTGCCAGCAGTTTTCACACTAACTATGGCTACACCTTC. Protein sequence: CASSFHTNYGYTF.

The sample holds one count of this clone. This sequence joins TRBV5-1 and TRBJ2-1; perhaps TRBD2 as D (5 bases). CDR1 is SGHRS and CDR2 is YFSETQ in the germline V gene. This CDR3 has 14 amino acids. V was clipped by 0 bases and J by 2 bases, with 6 bases between them. CDR3 region: CASSLAGAYNEQFF. The CDR3 DNA is TGCGCCAGCAGCTTGGCCGGGGCCTACAATGAGCAGTTCTTC.

The gene calls are TRBV14 and TRBJ2-7; 9 bases agree with TRBD1. The CDR3 sequence is 15 residues long. Germline CDR1 reads SGHDN; CDR2 reads FVKESK. The V segment lost 4 bases and the J segment 1 base; nucleotides outside the gene matches: 5. The CDR3 sequence: CASSPQGAASYEQYF. Written as DNA, the CDR3 is TGTGCCAGCAGCCCACAGGGGGCAGCGTCCTACGAGCAGTACTTC. Drawing the rest from reference TRBV14 and TRBJ2-7, the complete variable domain is EAGVTQFPSHSVIEKGQTVTLRCDPISGHDNLYWYRRVMGKEIKFLLHFVKESKQDESGMPNNRFLAERTGGTYSTLKVQPAELEDSGVYFCASSPQGAASYEQYFGPGTRLTVT.

The rearrangement uses TRBV28 and TRBJ2-1, with 8 positions matching TRBD1. V dropped 5 bases and J dropped 1; count of bases not matched to a gene: 4. CDR1 is MDHEN, CDR2 SYDVKM, per germline. There are 15 residues in the CDR3. The DNA for the CDR3 is TGTGCCAGCAGTCCGGGACAGGTTTCCTACAATGAGCAGTTCTTC. It translates to CASSPGQVSYNEQFF.

The rearrangement uses TRBV27 and TRBJ2-2, with TRBD2 identical over 8 bases. The ends lost 6 bases at V and 3 bases at J; junction bases unmatched: 9. Germline V CDR1 and CDR2: MNHEY, SMNVEV (reference sequence). This CDR3 region has 16 residues. DNA of the CDR3: TGTGCCAGCAGCCGGACGGGACTAGTAGACACCGGGGAGCTGTTTTTT. Translating gives CASSRTGLVDTGELFF.

The chain uses TRBV10-3 and TRBJ2-3, with D maybe TRBD2 (6 bases). V lost 6 bases and J 0 bases, leaving 10 bases between the germline ends. The CDR3 consists of 14 residues. From germline, CDR1 is ENHRY and CDR2 SYGVKD. The CDR3 nucleotides are TGTGCCATCAGGACCAGCGGGAGCACAGATACGCAGTATTTT. It encodes CAIRTSGSTDTQYF.

The rearrangement links TRBV30 to TRBJ2-1; the match to TRBD2 covers 8 bases. Germline trimming cut 0 bases from V and 3 bases from J; bases unmatched to any gene: 4. The CDR3 spans 15 residues. Per germline, CDR1 GTSNPN and CDR2 SVGIG (reference sequence). The CDR3 protein is CAWSVLLAVYNEQFF. Here the CDR3 DNA reads TGTGCCTGGAGTGTTTTACTAGCGGTCTACAATGAGCAGTTCTTC.

The V and J genes are TRBV4-3 and TRBJ1-6, with 7 positions matching TRBD1. CDR3 size: 16 residues. The germline CDR1 and CDR2 sequences are LGHNA and YSLEER. J was trimmed by 0 bases and V by 2 bases; bases with no gene match: 1. The CDR3 DNA is TGCGCCAGCAGCCAACGGGACAGCTCCTATAATTCACCCCTCCACTTT. Translating gives CASSQRDSSYNSPLHF.

This chain joins TRBV28 and TRBJ2-2; 8 bases map to TRBD1. The CDR3 loop spans 18 amino acids. The junction had 15 bases not matched to a gene; V was cut back by 6 bases and J by 3 bases. Germline V lookup: CDR1 MDHEN, CDR2 SYDVKM. This CDR3 is CASSLRMRTGSYTGELFF. The CDR3 nucleotides are TGTGCCAGCAGCCTACGGATGAGGACAGGGTCTTACACCGGGGAGCTGTTTTTT.

This clone was counted at least ten times. V is TRBV7-2 and J is TRBJ2-1; TRBD1 is a possible D gene (5 bases). The CDR3 is 15 amino acids. Germline V gives CDR1 SGHTA, CDR2 FQGNSA. V lost 0 bases and J lost 0, with 6 bases in between. The CDR3 is CASSLAGASYNEQFF. The CDR3 DNA is TGTGCCAGCAGCTTAGCAGGGGCCTCCTACAATGAGCAGTTCTTC.

V and J are TRBV5-4 and TRBJ1-3; D not resolved. This CDR3 comprises 14 residues. The germline gives CDR1 SGHNT, CDR2 YYREEE (reference sequence). Trimming shortened V by 3 bases and J by 0 bases, and 7 bases separated the two germline ends. The DNA of the CDR3 is TGTGCCAGCAGCTCGCAGATCTCTGGAAACACCATATATTTT. Translated: CASSSQISGNTIYF.

This clone was detected ten times or more. The V and J genes are TRBV25-1 and TRBJ1-4; D gene ambiguous. The CDR3 extends over 13 amino acids. Per the germline V gene, CDR1 is MGHDK and CDR2 is SYGVNS. V shed 4 bases and J shed 8 bases, with 11 bases lying between them. CDR3 sequence reads: CASSAQAREKLFF. CDR3 bases: TGTGCCAGCAGTGCTCAGGCAAGGGAAAAACTGTTTTTT. The full variable domain, completed using reference TRBV25-1 and TRBJ1-4, is EADIYQTPRYLVIGTGKKITLECSQTMGHDKMYWYQQDPGMELHLIHYSYGVNSTEKGDLSSESTVSRIRTEHFPLTLESARPSHTSQYLCASSAQAREKLFFGSGTQLSVL.

This chain links TRBV5-4 with TRBJ2-1, with 9 bases fitting TRBD2. V was pared by 4 bases and J by 9 bases, with 14 bases of the junction left unmatched. CDR3 length equals 16 residues. The germline V gene encodes CDR1 SGHNT and CDR2 YYREEE (reference sequence). The CDR3 loop reads CASSLSSGEAPGEQFF. The CDR3 bases are TGTGCCAGCAGCCTGTCTAGCGGGGAAGCTCCGGGTGAGCAGTTCTTC. Complete variable domain (other parts from reference TRBV5-4 and TRBJ2-1): ETGVTQSPTHLIKTRGQQVTLRCSSQSGHNTVSWYQQALGQGPQFIFQYYREEENGRGNFPPRFSGLQFPNYSSELNVNALELDDSALYLCASSLSSGEAPGEQFFGPGTRLTVL.

V usage is TRBV24-1 and J usage is TRBJ2-3, with D perhaps matching TRBD1 (5 bases). CDR1 and CDR2 (germline): KGHDR, SFDVKD. CDR3 length: 15 amino acids. V gave up 5 bases and J gave up 0 bases, with 11 bases separating them. CDR3 DNA: TGTGCCACCAGTGTGGACATGGATAGCACAGATACGCAGTATTTT. Residues: CATSVDMDSTDTQYF.

About this clone itself: The sample has other DNA sequences that encode this CDR3 too. The rearrangement links TRBV5-1 to TRBJ2-5, with 12 bases matching TRBD1. V was clipped by 4 bases and J by 5 bases; unmatched bases: 6. The CDR3 consists of 15 residues. CDR1 is SGHRS, CDR2 YFSETQ, per germline. CDR3 loop: CASSGGTGGEETQYF. CDR3 nucleotides: TGCGCCAGCAGCGGAGGGACAGGGGGCGAGGAGACCCAGTACTTC. Based on the CDR3 plus reference TRBV5-1 and TRBJ2-5, the full variable domain is KAGVTQTPRYLIKTRGQQVTLSCSPISGHRSVSWYQQTPGQGLQFLFEYFSETQRNKGNFPGRFSGRQFSNSRSEMNVSTLELGDSALYLCASSGGTGGEETQYFGPGTRLLVL.

This rearrangement joins TRBV30 to TRBJ1-3; D is unclear. CDR1 and CDR2 (germline): GTSNPN, SVGIG (reference sequence). V dropped 4 bases and J dropped 4 bases, with 8 bases sitting between them. The CDR3 spans 12 residues. The CDR3 protein is CAWTLGGNTIYF. The CDR3 nucleotides read TGTGCCTGGACCCTGGGCGGAAACACCATATATTTT.